The sequence of this T cell receptor beta chain was determined in a study of identical twins. The CDR3 covers 13 residues. Germline assignment: CDR1 KGHDR and CDR2 SFDVKD. This clonotype was seen just once. A read error may account for a junction end that differs from germline. TCRdb re-called the 5' RACE reads with MiXCR, one entry per CDR3 protein. Of around 1.7 million distinct CDR3 sequences listed, roughly 35% were seen once; the top ten hold roughly 0.3%. This receptor was taken from a newborn girl in good health. The sample taken for sequencing was cord blood. The chain uses TRBV24-1 and TRBJ1-2; no firm D call. CDR3 loop: CATIGMANYGYTF. CDR3 DNA: TGTGCTACCATCGGGATGGCTAACTATGGCTACACCTTC.